The rows below give T cell receptor beta chains drawn from one sample of a study of cytomegalovirus exposure and HLA in healthy donors. Clones were read by immunoSEQ multiplex PCR, and TCRdb kept only the in-frame ones, dropping some. Of 200,000 or so clones listed, 75% to 90% are singletons. Sequencing input: PBMCs. The receptors shown here come from a boy younger than 10 in good health and CMV-seronegative. CDR3s include the opening cysteine and the closing phenylalanine or tryptophan. The D gene is left open where the match is weak. Size is omitted from some rows. Given values are once, few, many or a class for expanded clones.

j_gene: TRBJ1-5; abundance: NA; v_gene: TRBV2; d_gene: NA; CDR3aa: CASRGSGSFSNQPQHF; CDR3nt: TGTGCCAGCAGGGGCTCGGGGAGTTTTAGCAATCAGCCCCAGCATTTT
j_gene: TRBJ1-4; abundance: once; v_gene: TRBV6-6; d_gene: NA; CDR3aa: CASNYRQIATNEKLFF; CDR3nt: TGTGCCAGCAATTACCGACAGATTGCAACTAATGAAAAACTGTTTTTT
j_gene: TRBJ2-5; abundance: NA; v_gene: TRBV2; d_gene: TRBD2; CDR3aa: CASSPRTSPETQYF; CDR3nt: TGTGCCAGCAGTCCTAGGACTAGCCCAGAGACCCAGTACTTC
j_gene: TRBJ1-2; abundance: NA; v_gene: TRBV18; d_gene: NA; CDR3aa: CASSPPLGPRTYGYTF; CDR3nt: TGTGCCAGCTCACCACCGCTAGGACCGAGGACTTATGGCTACACCTTC
j_gene: TRBJ1-5; abundance: NA; v_gene: TRBV5-5; d_gene: TRBD1; CDR3aa: CASSSTGGDQPQHF; CDR3nt: TGTGCCAGCAGCTCCACAGGGGGCGATCAGCCCCAGCATTTT
j_gene: TRBJ2-1; abundance: NA; v_gene: TRBV19; d_gene: NA; CDR3aa: CASSKVQVVYNEQFF; CDR3nt: TGTGCCAGTAGTAAGGTACAGGTGGTCTACAATGAGCAGTTCTTC
j_gene: TRBJ2-3; abundance: NA; v_gene: TRBV6-1; d_gene: TRBD2; CDR3aa: CASSGGRGADTQYF; CDR3nt: TGTGCCAGCAGTGGTGGACGGGGGGCAGATACGCAGTATTTT
j_gene: TRBJ2-7; abundance: NA; v_gene: TRBV5-6; d_gene: TRBD2; CDR3aa: CASSLDPSGAYYEQYF; CDR3nt: TGTGCCAGCAGCTTGGATCCTAGCGGGGCTTACTACGAGCAGTACTTC
j_gene: TRBJ1-2; abundance: NA; v_gene: TRBV19; d_gene: TRBD1; CDR3aa: CASSIGQGDYGYTF; CDR3nt: TGTGCCAGTAGTATCGGACAGGGGGATTATGGCTACACCTTC
j_gene: TRBJ1-1; abundance: NA; v_gene: TRBV9; d_gene: NA; CDR3aa: CASSVEGRGTEAFF; CDR3nt: TGTGCCAGCAGCGTAGAGGGTAGGGGCACTGAAGCTTTCTTT
j_gene: TRBJ2-7; abundance: NA; v_gene: TRBV5-4; d_gene: NA; CDR3aa: CASSPFGAYEQYF; CDR3nt: TGTGCCAGCAGCCCGTTCGGGGCCTACGAGCAGTACTTC
j_gene: TRBJ1-3; abundance: once; v_gene: TRBV10-3; d_gene: NA; CDR3aa: CAISGGGNSGNTIYF; CDR3nt: TGTGCCATCAGTGGAGGAGGGAACTCTGGAAACACCATATATTTT
j_gene: TRBJ2-2; abundance: NA; v_gene: TRBV6-1; d_gene: NA; CDR3aa: CASSEGQGNTGELFF; CDR3nt: TGTGCCAGCAGTGAAGGCCAGGGGAACACCGGGGAGCTGTTTTTT
j_gene: TRBJ1-2; abundance: NA; v_gene: TRBV6-9; d_gene: NA; CDR3aa: CASSPGWQDYGYTF; CDR3nt: TGTGCCAGCAGCCCGGGATGGCAGGACTATGGCTACACCTTC
j_gene: TRBJ1-3; abundance: NA; v_gene: TRBV5-4; d_gene: TRBD1; CDR3aa: CASSSRDRAGNTIYF; CDR3nt: TGTGCCAGCAGCAGCAGGGACAGGGCAGGAAACACCATATATTTT
j_gene: TRBJ2-2; abundance: NA; v_gene: TRBV9; d_gene: NA; CDR3aa: CASSPGQNTGELFF; CDR3nt: TGTGCCAGCAGCCCGGGACAAAACACCGGGGAGCTGTTTTTT
j_gene: TRBJ2-2; abundance: NA; v_gene: TRBV29-1; d_gene: NA; CDR3aa: CSVRVVTRGTGELFF; CDR3nt: TGCAGCGTCCGGGTTGTAACTCGAGGCACCGGGGAGCTGTTTTTT
j_gene: TRBJ1-1; abundance: few; v_gene: TRBV5-4; d_gene: NA; CDR3aa: CASSRYMNTEAFF; CDR3nt: TGTGCCAGCAGTCGCTATATGAACACTGAAGCTTTCTTT
j_gene: TRBJ2-7; abundance: NA; v_gene: TRBV27; d_gene: TRBD2; CDR3aa: CASSLSPPGRTRGHEQYF; CDR3nt: TGTGCCAGCAGTTTATCGCCCCCAGGTAGGACTAGAGGACACGAGCAGTACTTC
j_gene: TRBJ2-7; abundance: NA; v_gene: TRBV7-2; d_gene: NA; CDR3aa: CASSPGLLYEQYF; CDR3nt: TGTGCCAGCAGCCCGGGTCTACTATACGAGCAGTACTTC
j_gene: TRBJ2-5; abundance: NA; v_gene: TRBV7-6; d_gene: NA; CDR3aa: CASSLTGSETQYF; CDR3nt: TGTGCCAGCAGCTTAACAGGGTCGGAGACCCAGTACTTC
j_gene: TRBJ2-5; abundance: NA; v_gene: TRBV7-2; d_gene: NA; CDR3aa: CASSRPGAQETQYF; CDR3nt: TGTGCCAGCAGTCGCCCTGGGGCCCAAGAGACCCAGTACTTC
j_gene: TRBJ2-7; abundance: NA; v_gene: TRBV6-6; d_gene: TRBD1; CDR3aa: CASTDRALPSYEPYF; CDR3nt: TGTGCCAGCACCGACAGGGCCCTCCCTAGCTACGAGCCGTACTTC
j_gene: TRBJ2-5; abundance: NA; v_gene: TRBV5-4; d_gene: TRBD2; CDR3aa: CASRISGVMEETQYF; CDR3nt: TGTGCCAGCAGGATTAGCGGGGTTATGGAAGAGACCCAGTACTTC
j_gene: TRBJ2-4; abundance: NA; v_gene: TRBV27; d_gene: NA; CDR3aa: CASGRDVNIQYF; CDR3nt: TGTGCCAGCGGTAGAGATGTAAACATTCAGTACTTC
j_gene: TRBJ1-1; abundance: NA; v_gene: TRBV18; d_gene: NA; CDR3aa: CASSPENRANTEAFF; CDR3nt: TGTGCCAGCTCACCAGAGAACAGGGCAAACACTGAAGCTTTCTTT
j_gene: TRBJ2-7; abundance: NA; v_gene: TRBV6-5; d_gene: TRBD1; CDR3aa: CASSLTRTGGLYEQYF; CDR3nt: TGTGCCAGCAGTTTAACCAGGACAGGGGGACTATACGAGCAGTACTTC
j_gene: TRBJ1-1; abundance: few; v_gene: TRBV2; d_gene: NA; CDR3aa: CASSGEGNTEAFF; CDR3nt: TGTGCCAGCAGTGGAGAGGGGAACACTGAAGCTTTCTTT
j_gene: TRBJ2-5; abundance: NA; v_gene: TRBV6-5; d_gene: NA; CDR3aa: CASSPNFQETQYF; CDR3nt: TGTGCCAGCAGCCCAAATTTCCAAGAGACCCAGTACTTC
j_gene: TRBJ2-2; abundance: NA; v_gene: TRBV5-1; d_gene: NA; CDR3aa: CASSAGQGGTGELFF; CDR3nt: TGCGCCAGCAGCGCAGGACAGGGAGGGACCGGGGAGCTGTTTTTT
j_gene: TRBJ1-2; abundance: NA; v_gene: TRBV27; d_gene: TRBD1; CDR3aa: CASSLSGGWLGGYTF; CDR3nt: TGTGCCAGCAGTTTATCAGGGGGCTGGCTGGGTGGCTACACCTTC
j_gene: TRBJ1-5; abundance: NA; v_gene: TRBV5-7; d_gene: NA; CDR3aa: CASSLVAGLCNQPQHF; CDR3nt: TGTGCCAGCAGCTTGGTGGCAGGGTTGTGCAATCAGCCCCAGCATTTT
j_gene: TRBJ2-7; abundance: NA; v_gene: TRBV6-5; d_gene: NA; CDR3aa: CASSKTGLQPYEQYF; CDR3nt: TGTGCCAGCAGTAAGACGGGACTCCAGCCCTACGAGCAGTACTTC
j_gene: TRBJ2-1; abundance: NA; v_gene: TRBV12-5; d_gene: NA; CDR3aa: CASGLVRGNNEQFF; CDR3nt: TGTGCTAGTGGTTTGGTAAGGGGGAACAATGAGCAGTTCTTC
j_gene: TRBJ2-1; abundance: NA; v_gene: TRBV2; d_gene: NA; CDR3aa: CASTGAYNEQFF; CDR3nt: TGTGCCAGCACGGGGGCCTACAATGAGCAGTTCTTC
j_gene: TRBJ1-1; abundance: NA; v_gene: TRBV30; d_gene: TRBD1; CDR3aa: CAWRAWDRGNTEAFF; CDR3nt: TGTGCCTGGAGGGCCTGGGACAGGGGGAACACTGAAGCTTTCTTT
j_gene: TRBJ2-7; abundance: NA; v_gene: TRBV9; d_gene: TRBD2; CDR3aa: CASSVGSASGAYEQYF; CDR3nt: TGTGCCAGCAGCGTCGGTAGCGCTAGCGGGGCCTACGAGCAGTACTTC
j_gene: TRBJ1-4; abundance: NA; v_gene: TRBV5-4; d_gene: TRBD1; CDR3aa: CASSPRGQGVEKLFF; CDR3nt: TGTGCCAGCAGCCCCAGGGGGCAGGGGGTTGAAAAACTGTTTTTT
j_gene: TRBJ2-3; abundance: once; v_gene: TRBV7-6; d_gene: NA; CDR3aa: CASSLRAGTDTQYF; CDR3nt: TGTGCCAGCAGCTTAAGAGCAGGGACAGATACGCAGTATTTT
j_gene: TRBJ2-5; abundance: NA; v_gene: TRBV21-1; d_gene: NA; CDR3aa: CASSRAWGDRETQYF; CDR3nt: TGTGCCAGCAGCCGCGCCTGGGGGGATAGAGAGACCCAGTACTTC
j_gene: TRBJ1-1; abundance: NA; v_gene: TRBV19; d_gene: NA; CDR3aa: CASSMGEGWTEAFF; CDR3nt: TGTGCCAGTAGTATGGGGGAGGGATGGACTGAAGCTTTCTTT
j_gene: TRBJ2-3; abundance: NA; v_gene: TRBV29-1; d_gene: NA; CDR3aa: CSVEDGIGLVPDTQYF; CDR3nt: TGCAGCGTTGAAGACGGGATTGGGCTGGTGCCAGATACGCAGTATTTT
j_gene: TRBJ2-7; abundance: few; v_gene: TRBV5-1; d_gene: NA; CDR3aa: CASSLAPSPDEQYF; CDR3nt: TGCGCCAGCAGCTTGGCCCCCTCCCCGGACGAGCAGTACTTC
j_gene: TRBJ2-7; abundance: NA; v_gene: TRBV5-1; d_gene: NA; CDR3aa: CASRQGPVGEQYF; CDR3nt: TGCGCCAGCAGGCAGGGGCCGGTCGGGGAGCAGTACTTC
j_gene: TRBJ2-2; abundance: once; v_gene: TRBV6-1; d_gene: NA; CDR3aa: CASSTAALNTGELFF; CDR3nt: TGTGCCAGCAGTACAGCGGCCCTGAACACCGGGGAGCTGTTTTTT
j_gene: TRBJ2-7; abundance: NA; v_gene: TRBV18; d_gene: TRBD1; CDR3aa: CASSPPWTGGWEQYF; CDR3nt: TGTGCCAGCTCACCACCGTGGACAGGGGGCTGGGAGCAGTACTTC